A selection of T cell receptor beta chains follows, all from one sample in a study of shared clonotypes between healthy human individuals. Repertoires were generated with immunoSEQ multiplex PCR, while TCRdb's copy carries only in-frame clones and drops some. The table has some 1.5 million clones, 98% seen once. The source material was naive CD4+ T cells sorted from blood. The receptor source for this set is a young man in good health. CDR3s include the opening cysteine and the closing phenylalanine or tryptophan. A D gene is named only where the DNA matches it firmly. Not every row has a clone size; where given, it reads once, few, many or a size class.

>-|TRBV7-9|TRBJ1-4|-
TGTGCCAGCAGCGTATACGTAGAGGGTGAAAAACTGTTTTTT
CASSVYVEGEKLFF
>TRBD1|TRBV6-1|TRBJ1-5|-
TGTGCCAGCAGCTTAGGACCAGGGGGGGGTCAGCCCCAGCATTTT
CASSLGPGGGQPQHF
>-|TRBV5-4|TRBJ2-3|-
TGTGCCAGCAGCCCACAGCGGGGCACAGATACGCAGTATTTT
CASSPQRGTDTQYF
>TRBD2|TRBV11-3|TRBJ2-5|-
TGTGCCAGCAGCTCCCGGCTAGCGGGGCCACAAGAGACCCAGTACTTC
CASSSRLAGPQETQYF
>TRBD2|TRBV23-1|TRBJ2-2|once
TGCGCCAGCAGTCACCCCGGGGTAGCGGGAGGGAACACCGGGGAGCTGTTTTTT
CASSHPGVAGGNTGELFF
>-|TRBV6-1|TRBJ2-7|once
TGTGCCAGCAGTGAAGGATGGCCCTACGAGCAGTACTTC
CASSEGWPYEQYF
>TRBD2|TRBV6-6|TRBJ2-7|-
TGTGCCAGCAGTCCGGGACTAGCGGGAGTCCGCGAGCAGTACTTC
CASSPGLAGVREQYF
>-|TRBV6-4|TRBJ2-6|-
TGTGCCAGCAGCCCTGGTCTCCCTGGGGCCAACGTCCTGACTTTC
CASSPGLPGANVLTF
>-|TRBV5-6|TRBJ1-2|-
TGTGCCAGCAGCCGAATCGGACTAAACGAAGGCTATGGCTACACCTTC
CASSRIGLNEGYGYTF
>-|TRBV5-4|TRBJ1-2|-
TGTGCCAGCAGCACGGACAGTAGCTATGGCTACACCTTC
CASSTDSSYGYTF
>TRBD2|TRBV19|TRBJ2-5|-
TGTGCCAGTAGAGGTCCCCGCGGGAGACGAGAGACCCAGTACTTC
CASRGPRGRRETQYF
>TRBD2|TRBV28|TRBJ2-7|-
TGTGCCAGCAAGTTTGGGGGACTAGCGGGAGAGGAGAACGAGCAGTACTTC
CASKFGGLAGEENEQYF
>-|TRBV9|TRBJ1-3|-
TGTGCCAGCAGCGTACAGCCACCCGGTGTCGGAAACACCATATATTTT
CASSVQPPGVGNTIYF
>-|TRBV19|TRBJ1-2|-
TGTGCCAGTACCGATCCTTACAGGGATCACGGCTACACCTTC
CASTDPYRDHGYTF
>-|TRBV6-6|TRBJ2-5|-
TGTGCCAGCAGTGACCAGGGAGAGACCCAGTACTTC
CASSDQGETQYF
>-|TRBV27|TRBJ1-1|-
TGTGCCAGCAGTAAGAAGAACACTGAAGCTTTCTTT
CASSKKNTEAFF
>-|TRBV25-1|TRBJ2-3|-
TGTGCCAGCAGTGAGGGAAGAGATACGCAGTATTTT
CASSEGRDTQYF
>TRBD1|TRBV25-1|TRBJ1-2|-
TGTGCCAGCAGTGAGCCAGGGACAGGGGGCGTCTATGGCTACACCTTC
CASSEPGTGGVYGYTF
>-|TRBV28|TRBJ2-7|-
TGTGCCAGCAGTTCCCCTTGGCAGGGCCTCGGCTACGAGCAGTACTTC
CASSSPWQGLGYEQYF
>TRBD1|TRBV4-1|TRBJ1-4|-
TGCGCCAGCAGCCAAAGGGACAGGGAAAATGAAAAACTGTTTTTT
CASSQRDRENEKLFF
>-|TRBV2|TRBJ2-5|-
TGTGCCAGCAGTATGGAGACAGGCAGAGAGACCCAGTACTTC
CASSMETGRETQYF
>-|TRBV2|TRBJ2-7|-
TGTGCCATCTCCCGGCACTACGAGCAGTACTTC
CAISRHYEQYF
>-|TRBV5-1|TRBJ2-5|-
TGCGCCAGCAGCTCGCACGGGTTCCAAGAGACCCAGTACTTC
CASSSHGFQETQYF
>-|TRBV7-9|TRBJ2-7|-
TGTGCCATCCCCGACAGGACTCGTTACGAGCAGTACTTC
CAIPDRTRYEQYF
>TRBD2|TRBV9|TRBJ2-3|-
TGTGCCAGCAGCGTAGGACACGCGGGAGCGAGCACAGATACGCAGTATTTT
CASSVGHAGASTDTQYF
>-|TRBV5-1|TRBJ2-2|few
TGCGCCAGCAGCTTGTTACCCACCGGGGAGCTGTTTTTT
CASSLLPTGELFF
>-|TRBV6-5|TRBJ1-1|-
TGTGCCAGCAGACTGGACCAGGAAGCTTTCTTT
CASRLDQEAFF
>-|TRBV18|TRBJ2-1|once
TGTGCCAGCTCACCACCGGTGGGCGCGGAGCCATACAATGAGCAGTTCTTC
CASSPPVGAEPYNEQFF
>TRBD1|TRBV6-6|TRBJ1-1|once
TGTGCCAGCAAATACAGGGGCCCTGAAGCTTTCTTT
CASKYRGPEAFF
>-|TRBV6-5|TRBJ1-4|-
TGTGCCAGCAGTTATCAGGGTCCTAATGAAAAACTGTTTTTT
CASSYQGPNEKLFF
>TRBD1|TRBV6-5|TRBJ1-2|-
TGTGCCAGCAGCCACTCACAGGGGGGTAACTATGGCTACACCTTC
CASSHSQGGNYGYTF
>-|TRBV5-1|TRBJ2-1|-
TGCGCCAGCAGCTTGGGCTATGGAGGGAATGAGCAGTTCTTC
CASSLGYGGNEQFF
>TRBD1|TRBV19|TRBJ2-7|-
TGTGCCAGTAGTAGCCTGGGACAGGGCTACGAGCAGTACTTC
CASSSLGQGYEQYF
>TRBD1|TRBV4-1|TRBJ2-3|-
TGCGCCAGCAGCCAAGGGCCGGGACAGGGGGCGCAGGGCACAGATACGCAGTATTTT
CASSQGPGQGAQGTDTQYF
>TRBD1|TRBV28|TRBJ2-7|-
TGTGCCAGCAGTTCGTATTCAGGGGGAAGGTACGAGCAGTACTTC
CASSSYSGGRYEQYF
>-|TRBV5-1|TRBJ2-5|-
TGCGCCAGCAGCTTGGTCGGCGAAGAGACCCAGTACTTC
CASSLVGEETQYF
>TRBD2|TRBV14|TRBJ2-1|-
TGTGCCAGCAGCCGCCTCGGGACTACTTCCTACAATGAGCAGTTCTTC
CASSRLGTTSYNEQFF
>-|TRBV29-1|TRBJ2-7|-
TGCAGCGTACCTGGGGGGGACAGTCACTACGAGCAGTACTTC
CSVPGGDSHYEQYF
>-|TRBV6-5|TRBJ2-1|-
TGTGCCAGCAGTCGTATAAGCTCCTACAATGAGCAGTTCTTC
CASSRISSYNEQFF
>-|TRBV9|TRBJ2-7|-
TGTGCCAGCAGCGCCTGGGCGAGCGGCAACGAGCAGTACTTC
CASSAWASGNEQYF
>TRBD2|TRBV6-6|TRBJ2-1|-
TGTGCCAGCAGTTATACTAGCGGGAGGGGTAATGAGCAGTTCTTC
CASSYTSGRGNEQFF
>-|TRBV10-1|TRBJ2-3|-
TGCGCCAGCTCGGAGAGGGGCACAGATACGCAGTATTTT
CASSERGTDTQYF
>TRBD1|TRBV18|TRBJ2-5|once
TGTGCCAGCACTACAGGGGTAATCTACCAAGAGACCCAGTACTTC
CASTTGVIYQETQYF
>-|TRBV5-4|TRBJ2-7|-
TGTGCATCCGGACAGTTACCCTACGAGCAGTACTTC
CASGQLPYEQYF
>TRBD1|TRBV6-5|TRBJ2-1|once
TGTGCCAGCAGTGAGGGACAGCCCTACAATGAGCAGTTCTTC
CASSEGQPYNEQFF